The clone carrying this T cell receptor (beta chain) occurred a few times. Its antigen is as yet unknown. This sample includes further DNA sequences coding for the same CDR3. The V end lost 0 bases, the J end lost 0 bases, and 2 bases lay between the germline ends. From germline, CDR1 is KGHSH and CDR2 LQKENI. The CDR3 consists of 13 residues. The entirety of the isolated RNA underwent reverse transcription, so expressed TCRB transcripts were sequenced. The study sequenced naive, central memory and regulatory T cell samples to an average of about 4 million reads. The method was immunoSEQ multiplex PCR; TCRdb's version includes in-frame clones alone and lacks a portion of them. The table has 900,000 or so clones, roughly a sixth seen once. The data originate from a study of beta chain features in type 1 diabetes. Whole-study context: The examined sorted cells totaled 85 million to 120 million across samples. Points from the study as a whole: There was a possibility that cDNA sequencing over-represented cells with high TCR expression.

The sequence was obtained from a woman in her late teens or twenties in good health. The chain is built from TRBV18 and TRBJ1-1; no reliable D call. Sequences were obtained from naive CD4+ T cells from blood. In DNA, the CDR3 is TGTGCCAGCTCACCACCCGTGAACACTGAAGCTTTCTTT. As protein: CASSPPVNTEAFF.